Listed below are T cell receptor beta chains from one sample, sequenced in a study of T cell responses to AZD1222 COVID-19 vaccine. Method: immunoSEQ multiplex PCR; TCRdb's copy keeps in-frame clones and lacks some. The data hold some 250,000 clones, with about 94% observed a single time. Sequenced material: peripheral blood, taken 28 days after the second AZD1222 dose. The receptors were gathered from an adult who received the AZD1222 COVID-19 vaccine. Each CDR3 is given with its conserved first and last residue. A D gene is named only where the DNA matches it firmly. The size entry is marked missing in some rows and otherwise reads once, few, many or a size class.

V: TRBV28
size: -
D: -
J: TRBJ1-6
CDR3: CASRTPGHYNSPLHF
DNA: TGTGCCAGCAGAACACCGGGACATTATAATTCACCCCTCCACTTT

V: TRBV5-1
size: -
D: -
J: TRBJ1-4
CDR3: CASTLDGSWGKLFF
DNA: TGCGCCAGCACCCTGGACGGGTCCTGGGGAAAACTGTTTTTT

V: TRBV28
size: -
D: -
J: TRBJ2-7
CDR3: CASSLWSATYEQYF
DNA: TGTGCCAGCAGTTTATGGTCGGCTACCTACGAGCAGTACTTC

V: TRBV5-1
size: -
D: -
J: TRBJ2-1
CDR3: CASSSDSSYNEQFF
DNA: TGCGCCAGCAGCTCTGACAGCTCCTACAATGAGCAGTTCTTC

V: TRBV10-3
size: -
D: -
J: TRBJ2-2
CDR3: CAISEPSLTGELFF
DNA: TGTGCCATCAGTGAGCCTAGCCTCACCGGGGAGCTGTTTTTT

V: TRBV5-1
size: -
D: -
J: TRBJ1-1
CDR3: CASSPGGNTEAFF
DNA: TGCGCCAGCAGTCCGGGCGGGAACACTGAAGCTTTCTTT

V: TRBV27
size: once
D: -
J: TRBJ2-2
CDR3: CASSFLGDTGELFF
DNA: TGTGCCAGCAGTTTTCTGGGGGACACCGGGGAGCTGTTTTTT

V: TRBV7-3
size: few
D: TRBD2
J: TRBJ2-1
CDR3: CASSPTPGLAYNEQFF
DNA: TGTGCCAGCAGCCCCACGCCGGGACTAGCCTACAATGAGCAGTTCTTC

V: TRBV5-6
size: -
D: TRBD1
J: TRBJ1-4
CDR3: CASSGGTGKEKLFF
DNA: TGTGCCAGCAGCGGGGGGACAGGGAAAGAAAAACTGTTTTTT

V: TRBV19
size: -
D: -
J: TRBJ1-5
CDR3: CASSKTLTNSNQPQHF
DNA: TGTGCCAGTAGTAAGACACTCACCAATAGCAATCAGCCCCAGCATTTT

V: TRBV7-9
size: -
D: -
J: TRBJ1-2
CDR3: CASSYPNPLSHYGYTF
DNA: TGTGCCAGCAGCTACCCCAATCCACTTTCCCATTATGGCTACACCTTC

V: TRBV20-1
size: -
D: TRBD2
J: TRBJ2-1
CDR3: CSASRRESYNEQFF
DNA: TGCAGTGCTAGTCGGCGGGAGTCCTACAATGAGCAGTTCTTC

V: TRBV19
size: -
D: -
J: TRBJ2-1
CDR3: CASRRDSYNEQFF
DNA: TGTGCCAGTAGGCGGGACTCCTACAATGAGCAGTTCTTC

V: TRBV28
size: -
D: -
J: TRBJ2-7
CDR3: CASSLPGNLDEQYF
DNA: TGTGCCAGCAGTTTACCAGGGAACCTCGACGAGCAGTACTTC

V: TRBV9
size: -
D: TRBD1
J: TRBJ2-2
CDR3: CASSAGQGGGELFF
DNA: TGTGCCAGCAGCGCGGGACAGGGAGGCGGGGAGCTGTTTTTT

V: TRBV9
size: once
D: TRBD2
J: TRBJ2-7
CDR3: CASSVSGGQLGEQYF
DNA: TGTGCCAGCAGCGTTAGCGGGGGCCAACTAGGGGAGCAGTACTTC

V: TRBV5-1
size: -
D: TRBD1
J: TRBJ2-7
CDR3: CASSPTGNRGEQYF
DNA: TGCGCCAGCAGCCCGACAGGGAATAGGGGCGAGCAGTACTTC

V: TRBV14
size: once
D: TRBD1
J: TRBJ2-2
CDR3: CASSHPGQGQTGELFF
DNA: TGTGCCAGCAGCCACCCGGGACAGGGGCAGACCGGGGAGCTGTTTTTT

V: TRBV28
size: -
D: TRBD1
J: TRBJ2-7
CDR3: CASSRTGTGVYEQYF
DNA: TGTGCCAGCAGTCGAACTGGGACAGGAGTCTACGAGCAGTACTTC

V: TRBV2
size: -
D: -
J: TRBJ2-7
CDR3: CASSEAPLGASSSYEQYF
DNA: TGTGCCAGCAGTGAAGCCCCACTGGGAGCCTCGAGCTCCTACGAGCAGTACTTC

V: TRBV12-3/TRBV12-4
size: -
D: TRBD1
J: TRBJ2-7
CDR3: CASSPQTGYEQYF
DNA: TGTGCCAGCAGTCCCCAGACAGGGTACGAGCAGTACTTC

V: TRBV9
size: -
D: TRBD1
J: TRBJ2-1
CDR3: CASSLGQGSDEQFF
DNA: TGTGCCAGCAGCCTTGGACAGGGATCCGATGAGCAGTTCTTC

V: TRBV7-2
size: -
D: -
J: TRBJ2-3
CDR3: CASSSGIRDTQYF
DNA: TGTGCCAGCAGCTCGGGCATACGGGATACGCAGTATTTT

V: TRBV12-3/TRBV12-4
size: -
D: -
J: TRBJ1-2
CDR3: CASSLGGYYGYTF
DNA: TGTGCCAGCAGTTTAGGAGGTTACTATGGCTACACCTTC

V: TRBV27
size: -
D: TRBD1
J: TRBJ2-6
CDR3: CASSSSRDRYSGANVLTF
DNA: TGTGCCAGCAGTTCCTCACGGGACAGATACTCTGGGGCCAACGTCCTGACTTTC

V: TRBV5-1
size: -
D: -
J: TRBJ2-4
CDR3: CASSLGQGGGNIQYF
DNA: TGCGCCAGCAGCTTGGGACAGGGCGGGGGAAACATTCAGTACTTC

V: TRBV5-4
size: -
D: TRBD1
J: TRBJ2-7
CDR3: CASSLDRVIYEQYF
DNA: TGTGCCAGCAGCTTAGACAGGGTCATTTACGAGCAGTACTTC

V: TRBV6-5
size: -
D: -
J: TRBJ1-3
CDR3: CASSFGVGNTIYF
DNA: TGTGCCAGCAGTTTCGGGGTGGGAAACACCATATATTTT

V: TRBV6-5
size: -
D: -
J: TRBJ1-2
CDR3: CASSYSALNYGYTF
DNA: TGTGCCAGCAGTTACTCGGCCCTTAACTATGGCTACACCTTC

V: TRBV7-8
size: -
D: -
J: TRBJ1-1
CDR3: CASSPAGVRAFF
DNA: TGTGCCAGCAGCCCCGCGGGGGTGAGGGCTTTCTTT

V: TRBV5-5
size: -
D: TRBD2
J: TRBJ2-7
CDR3: CASSYLAGGPGEQYF
DNA: TGTGCCAGCAGCTATTTAGCGGGAGGGCCGGGGGAGCAGTACTTC

V: TRBV2
size: -
D: TRBD1
J: TRBJ2-7
CDR3: CASRQGFSYEQYF
DNA: TGTGCCAGCAGACAGGGGTTCTCCTACGAGCAGTACTTC

V: TRBV4-1
size: -
D: TRBD1
J: TRBJ1-1
CDR3: CASSQVGRTGKDTEAFF
DNA: TGCGCCAGCAGCCAAGTAGGAAGGACAGGGAAAGACACTGAAGCTTTCTTT

V: TRBV9
size: -
D: TRBD1
J: TRBJ1-1
CDR3: CASSVDDYRGDTEAFF
DNA: TGTGCCAGCAGCGTAGATGACTACAGGGGTGACACTGAAGCTTTCTTT

V: TRBV5-1
size: -
D: -
J: TRBJ1-1
CDR3: CASSWRVARDAEAFF
DNA: TGCGCCAGCAGCTGGCGGGTTGCCCGGGACGCTGAAGCTTTCTTT

V: TRBV7-8
size: -
D: -
J: TRBJ1-3
CDR3: CASSSPVSGNTIYF
DNA: TGTGCCAGCAGCTCGCCGGTCTCTGGAAACACCATATATTTT

V: TRBV6-5
size: -
D: -
J: TRBJ1-4
CDR3: CASSSRDLWANEKLFF
DNA: TGTGCCAGCAGTTCCCGAGACCTATGGGCTAATGAAAAACTGTTTTTT

V: TRBV28
size: few
D: -
J: TRBJ2-7
CDR3: CASTVVLGEVYEQYF
DNA: TGTGCCAGCACCGTAGTGCTAGGGGAGGTCTACGAGCAGTACTTC

V: TRBV3-1/TRBV3-2
size: -
D: -
J: TRBJ2-7
CDR3: CARSSRASSSEQYF
DNA: TGTGCCAGAAGCAGCAGGGCTAGTAGTTCCGAGCAGTACTTC

V: TRBV10-3
size: -
D: -
J: TRBJ1-2
CDR3: CAISETEGGYTF
DNA: TGTGCCATCAGTGAGACCGAGGGTGGCTACACCTTC

V: TRBV2
size: -
D: -
J: TRBJ1-2
CDR3: CAAGGSEGYTF
DNA: TGTGCCGCCGGGGGGAGCGAGGGCTACACCTTC

V: TRBV9
size: -
D: TRBD1
J: TRBJ2-2
CDR3: CASSVALGTANTGELFF
DNA: TGTGCCAGCAGCGTAGCTTTAGGGACAGCGAACACCGGGGAGCTGTTTTTT

V: TRBV19
size: -
D: -
J: TRBJ1-2
CDR3: CASKEQGGGYTF
DNA: TGTGCCAGTAAGGAACAGGGCGGCGGCTACACCTTC

V: TRBV19
size: -
D: -
J: TRBJ1-6
CDR3: CASSMGAGRSPLHF
DNA: TGTGCCAGTAGTATGGGGGCAGGGCGTTCACCCCTCCACTTT

V: TRBV12-3/TRBV12-4
size: -
D: TRBD1
J: TRBJ1-6
CDR3: CASKVTGGSPLHF
DNA: TGTGCCAGCAAAGTGACAGGGGGATCACCCCTCCACTTT

V: TRBV27
size: -
D: TRBD1
J: TRBJ2-7
CDR3: CASSRQGLYEQYF
DNA: TGTGCCAGCAGTCGACAGGGTTTGTACGAGCAGTACTTC

V: TRBV5-1
size: -
D: -
J: TRBJ2-3
CDR3: CASTSRGQGDTQYF
DNA: TGCGCCAGCACCTCCCGGGGGCAGGGAGATACGCAGTATTTT

V: TRBV24-1
size: -
D: TRBD1
J: TRBJ1-4
CDR3: CATRDRANEKLFF
DNA: TGTGCCACCCGGGACAGGGCTAATGAAAAACTGTTTTTT

V: TRBV10-2
size: -
D: TRBD2
J: TRBJ2-1
CDR3: CASSAASGTKPPNEQFF
DNA: TGCGCCAGCAGTGCTGCCTCCGGGACTAAGCCCCCCAATGAGCAGTTCTTC

V: TRBV2
size: -
D: -
J: TRBJ1-2
CDR3: CASSENINYGYTF
DNA: TGTGCCAGCAGTGAAAACATTAACTATGGCTACACCTTC

V: TRBV30
size: -
D: -
J: TRBJ1-2
CDR3: CAWSRYGDEGYTF
DNA: TGTGCCTGGAGTAGGTACGGGGATGAAGGCTACACCTTC

V: TRBV18
size: -
D: TRBD1
J: TRBJ1-2
CDR3: CASSSGQRGGYTF
DNA: TGTGCCAGCTCATCGGGACAGCGCGGGGGCTACACCTTC

V: TRBV19
size: -
D: -
J: TRBJ1-6
CDR3: CASSIGGSRLDSPLHF
DNA: TGTGCCAGTAGTATAGGGGGCAGCCGGTTGGATTCACCCCTCCACTTT

V: TRBV4-2
size: -
D: TRBD1
J: TRBJ1-2
CDR3: CASRGQKNGYTF
DNA: TGTGCCAGCAGGGGACAGAAGAATGGCTACACCTTC

V: TRBV5-4
size: -
D: TRBD2
J: TRBJ2-1
CDR3: CASSPGLATDNEQFF
DNA: TGTGCCAGCAGCCCCGGACTAGCGACAGACAATGAGCAGTTCTTC

V: TRBV18
size: once
D: -
J: TRBJ1-5
CDR3: CASSPNVYQPQHF
DNA: TGTGCCAGCTCACCAAATGTTTATCAGCCCCAGCATTTT

V: TRBV19
size: -
D: TRBD1
J: TRBJ2-7
CDR3: CASSIQDRSAYEQYF
DNA: TGTGCCAGTAGTATACAGGACAGGTCAGCCTACGAGCAGTACTTC